What follows is one T cell receptor (beta chain) and its context. TCRdb's copy holds only in-frame clones and misses some; the assay was immunoSEQ multiplex PCR. The sample contains roughly 300,000 clones, about nine tenths of which appear only once. Donors were grouped by their self-reported clinical history. This sample is drawn from a study of blood T cell repertoires in COVID-19. CDR3 length equals 14 residues. The V and J ends lost 3 bases and 8 bases, in that order; junction bases with no gene match: 7. The germline gives CDR1 KGHSH, CDR2 LQKENI. What was sequenced was PBMCs or T cells enriched from blood (not recorded which). This rearrangement joins TRBV18 to TRBJ1-3; the match to TRBD1 covers 7 bases. The clonotype comes from a young woman who had recovered from COVID-19. The CDR3 region is CASSPADRVHTIYF. Here the CDR3 DNA reads TGTGCCAGCTCACCCGCAGACAGGGTCCACACCATATATTTT.